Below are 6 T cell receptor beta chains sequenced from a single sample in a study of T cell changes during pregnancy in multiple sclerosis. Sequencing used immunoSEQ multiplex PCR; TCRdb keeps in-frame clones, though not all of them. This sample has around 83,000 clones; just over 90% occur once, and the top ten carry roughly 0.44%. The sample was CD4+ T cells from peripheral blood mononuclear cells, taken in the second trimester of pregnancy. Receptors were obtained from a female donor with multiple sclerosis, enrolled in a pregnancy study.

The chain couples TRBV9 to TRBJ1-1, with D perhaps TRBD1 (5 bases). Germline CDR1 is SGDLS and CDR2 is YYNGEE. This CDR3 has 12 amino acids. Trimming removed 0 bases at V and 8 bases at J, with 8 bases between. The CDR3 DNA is TGTGCCAGCAGCGTAGGGGCAGGGGAAGCTTTCTTT. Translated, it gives CASSVGAGEAFF.

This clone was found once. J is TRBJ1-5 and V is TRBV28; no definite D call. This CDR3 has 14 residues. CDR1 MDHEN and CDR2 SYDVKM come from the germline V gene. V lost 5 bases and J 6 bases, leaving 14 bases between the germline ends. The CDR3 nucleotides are TGTGCCAGCAGTCCAACAGTAGTTGGTCAGCCCCAGCATTTT. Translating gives CASSPTVVGQPQHF.

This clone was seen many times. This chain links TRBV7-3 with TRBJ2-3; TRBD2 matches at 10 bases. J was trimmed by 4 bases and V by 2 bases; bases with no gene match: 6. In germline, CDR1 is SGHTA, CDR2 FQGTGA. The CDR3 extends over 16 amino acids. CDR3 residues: CASSLEAGGRADTQYF. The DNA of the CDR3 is TGTGCCAGCAGCTTAGAAGCGGGGGGGAGGGCAGATACGCAGTATTTT. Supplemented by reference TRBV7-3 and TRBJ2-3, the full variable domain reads GAGVSQTPSNKVTEKGKYVELRCDPISGHTALYWYRQSLGQGPEFLIYFQGTGAADDSGLPNDRFFAVRPEGSVSTLKIQRTERGDSAVYLCASSLEAGGRADTQYFGPGTRLTVL.

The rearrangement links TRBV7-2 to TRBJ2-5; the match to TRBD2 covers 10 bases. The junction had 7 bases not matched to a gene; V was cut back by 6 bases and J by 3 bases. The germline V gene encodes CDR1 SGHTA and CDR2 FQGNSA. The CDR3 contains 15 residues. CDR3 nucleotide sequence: TGTGCCAGCAGTCCTACTAGCGGGGTAGAAGAGACCCAGTACTTC. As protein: CASSPTSGVEETQYF.

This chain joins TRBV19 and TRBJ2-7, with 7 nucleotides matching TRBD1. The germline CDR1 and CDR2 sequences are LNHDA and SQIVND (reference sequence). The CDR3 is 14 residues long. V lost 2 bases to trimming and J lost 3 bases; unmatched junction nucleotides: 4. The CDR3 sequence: CASSISQGDYEQYF. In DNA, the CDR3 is TGTGCCAGTAGTATAAGTCAGGGGGACTACGAGCAGTACTTC.

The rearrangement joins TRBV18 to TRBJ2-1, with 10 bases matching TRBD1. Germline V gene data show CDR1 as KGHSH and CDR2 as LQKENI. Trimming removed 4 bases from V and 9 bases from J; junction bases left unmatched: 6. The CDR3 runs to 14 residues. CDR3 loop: CASSRQGADGEQFF. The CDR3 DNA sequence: TGTGCCAGCTCACGACAGGGGGCTGACGGTGAGCAGTTCTTC.